This TCR beta chain was retrieved from a study of T cell changes during pregnancy in multiple sclerosis. This CDR3 comprises 13 residues. TCRdb's table, derived via immunoSEQ multiplex PCR, lists solely in-frame clones and lacks some. The sample holds 20,000 to 30,000 clones, 90% seen once. Sample: CD8+ T cells from peripheral blood mononuclear cells, taken in the third trimester of pregnancy. This TCR came from a female donor in good health, enrolled as a control in a pregnancy study. The chain joins TRBV21-1 to TRBJ1-4; the table assigns TRBD1, which was not confirmed against the DNA. TRBV21-1 is a recognized pseudogene. This chain's CDR3 is CASYRDRDGTLFF. The CDR3 DNA is TGTGCCAGCTACCGGGACAGGGACGGGACTTTGTTTTTT.